This record concerns one TCR beta chain sequence. Its antigen is still unknown. The data belong to a study of shared clonotypes between healthy human individuals. The table came from immunoSEQ multiplex PCR; TCRdb's copy has only in-frame clones and leaves some out. This sample yields hundreds of thousands of clones, of which about 85% are seen a single time; about 13% belongs to the top ten. The CDR3 contains 16 residues. CDR1 and CDR2 from the germline V gene are SGHVS and FNYEAQ. Trimming at V came to 2 bases and at J to 7 bases, leaving 7 bases not matched to a gene. The study, taken as a whole, reports: The small donor group covered limited genetic and exposure diversity.

The sequenced sample was PBMCs. The chain links TRBV7-6 to TRBJ1-4, with 10 bases aligning to TRBD1. The receptor was isolated from a woman aged 40 to 49 in good health. Some clones in this sample may be carry-over from other donors' samples. The CDR3 loop reads CASSLRAGQGLEKLFF. In DNA, the CDR3 is TGTGCCAGCAGCTTAAGGGCGGGACAGGGGCTTGAAAAACTGTTTTTT.